The T cell receptor (beta chain) under discussion was sequenced for a study of beta chain features in type 1 diabetes. Points from the study as a whole: Across all four CD4+ subsets, people with type 1 diabetes showed modestly shorter TCRB CDR3s. A greater similarity of naive, central memory and Treg TCRB repertoires was seen among patients than among healthy donors.

This clone has a handful of counts. The antigen is undetermined. Every donor provided one heparinised blood draw, which averaged approximately 120 mL. The CDR3 extends over 15 amino acids. V lost 2 bases and J 4 bases, leaving 14 bases between the germline ends. Per germline, CDR1 MDHEN and CDR2 SYDVKM. Expressed TCRB transcripts were sequenced after all isolated RNA was converted to cDNA. Sequencing was performed with immunoSEQ multiplex PCR; in TCRdb, only in-frame clones are kept and a portion is missing. This sample has 350,000 to 400,000 clones, with roughly 15% found just once. The source material was naive CD4+ T cells from blood. The rearrangement uses TRBV28 and TRBJ1-2, with unresolved D. This receptor was taken from a woman aged 18-30 years in good health. Written as DNA, the CDR3 is TGTGCCAGCAGTTTAATTGTCGGCGGCTTCTATGGCTACACCTTC. Translation: CASSLIVGGFYGYTF.